The 29 T cell receptor beta chains below come from one sample, sequenced in a study of T cell clusters in autoimmune cytopenias. TRB was amplified by touch-down multiplex PCR, primer pools A and B combined. TCRdb reprocessed the multiplex PCR reads and reports one entry per CDR3 protein, with no DNA. The specimen's table records 5,500 to 8,500 distinct CDR3 sequences. TRB amplification used approximately 0.25 ug of peripheral blood genomic DNA. Sequenced sample: peripheral blood. These receptors were collected from a human donor with an autoimmune cytopenia or autoimmune hepatitis (not recorded which).

The V call is TRBV13, the J call TRBJ2-6; TCRdb's D gene call, TRBD2, goes unchecked for lack of DNA. The V gene's germline CDR1 is PRHDT and CDR2 FYEKMQ (reference sequence). The CDR3 length is 18 residues. This CDR3 reads CASSQGLAKTSRANVLTF.

V gene TRBV7-2 combines with J gene TRBJ2-3; with no DNA, the TCRdb D assignment of TRBD2 cannot be verified. CDR1 is SGHTA, CDR2 FQGNSA, per germline. The length of the CDR3 is 14 residues. The CDR3 region is CASTNRGGAGTQYF.

The J gene is TRBJ2-7, the V gene TRBV6-6; the D call from TCRdb, TRBD2, cannot be confirmed without DNA. The germline CDR1 and CDR2 sequences are MNHNY and SVGAGI (reference sequence). CDR3 size: 15 residues. Here the CDR3 reads CASSYSRGGGPEQYF.

Here the CDR3 reads CASSLLAGGADTQYF. The chain combines TRBV6-1 with TRBJ2-3; TCRdb indicates TRBD2, and absent DNA this call remains unverified. Germline V lookup: CDR1 MNHNS, CDR2 SASEGT. There are 15 residues in the CDR3.

The genes are TRBV5-6 and TRBJ2-7; TCRdb selects TRBD1, and the lack of DNA leaves this call unchecked. CDR1 and CDR2 from the germline V gene are SGHDT and YYEEEE. CDR3 length equals 13 residues. The CDR3 sequence is CASSSGVRYEQYF.

This clonotype is called medium-sized based on its frequency. This chain joins TRBV6-5 and TRBJ2-2. This CDR3 comprises 12 residues. CDR1 is MNHEY, CDR2 SVGAGI, per germline. The CDR3 reads CASSYSTGELFF.

The V and J genes are TRBV4-3 and TRBJ2-1. CDR3 length: 12 amino acids. CDR1 LGHNA and CDR2 YSLEER come from the germline V gene. The CDR3 spells CASSQDYRGQFF.

This sequence joins TRBV7-2 and TRBJ2-3; TCRdb picks TRBD1, but there is no DNA to check that call. This CDR3 is built from 15 residues. CDR1 SGHTA and CDR2 FQGNSA come from the germline V gene. The CDR3 loop reads CASSLAGQTADTQYF.

The gene calls are TRBV13 and TRBJ2-7; the TRBD1 assignment by TCRdb is unverifiable without DNA. Germline assignment: CDR1 PRHDT and CDR2 FYEKMQ (reference sequence). The CDR3 has 15 amino acids. The CDR3 loop is CASSPPGAGGREQYF.

The genes are TRBV5-4 and TRBJ2-7. The germline CDR1 and CDR2 sequences are SGHNT and YYREEE (reference sequence). The CDR3 runs 14 residues. CDR3 in amino acids: CASSSSVGPYEQYF.

This chain joins TRBV7-6 and TRBJ2-3; TCRdb's assignment of TRBD2 cannot be checked, as there is no DNA. The CDR3 is 16 amino acids. CDR1 and CDR2 from the germline V gene are SGHVS and FNYEAQ. CDR3 amino acids: CASSPLAGAGADTQYF.

This clonotype is classed as large by frequency. The genes are TRBV29-1 and TRBJ2-2; TCRdb designates TRBD1, a call that cannot be tested without DNA. The V gene's germline CDR1 is SQVTM and CDR2 ANQGSEA. CDR3 length: 15 residues. The CDR3: CSVKNPGQGVGELFF.

This chain joins TRBV18 and TRBJ1-2; the TRBD1 assignment by TCRdb is unverifiable without DNA. Per the germline V gene, CDR1 is KGHSH and CDR2 is LQKENI. The CDR3 is 13 amino acids. The CDR3 here is CASSSDSNYGYTF.

V is TRBV27 and J is TRBJ2-5; TCRdb's D gene call, TRBD2, goes unchecked for lack of DNA. The germline gives CDR1 MNHEY, CDR2 SMNVEV (reference sequence). CDR3 length: 16 amino acids. CDR3 sequence reads: CASSSLPPSEAETQYF.

This rearrangement joins TRBV11-1 to TRBJ2-1; the D call from TCRdb, TRBD1, cannot be confirmed without DNA. CDR1 and CDR2 from the germline V gene are SGHAT and FQDESV (reference sequence). The CDR3 is made up of 12 amino acids. The CDR3 sequence: CASSPQGDEQFF. Full variable domain (remainder filled in from reference TRBV11-1 and TRBJ2-1): EAEVAQSPRYKITEKSQAVAFWCDPISGHATLYWYRQILGQGPELLVQFQDESVVDDSQLPKDRFSAERLKGVDSTLKIQPAELGDSAMYLCASSPQGDEQFFGPGTRLTVL.

The chain employs TRBV6-5 and TRBJ2-3. This CDR3 contains 12 residues. Per the germline V gene, CDR1 is MNHEY and CDR2 is SVGAGI. The CDR3 is CASSYPADTQYF.

This rearrangement joins TRBV24-1 to TRBJ1-1; no DNA is available, so the TRBD1 call from TCRdb remains unchecked. The CDR3 extends over 18 amino acids. Germline-derived CDR1 and CDR2 are KGHDR and SFDVKD. CDR3 in amino acids: CATSDLRGRTGEKTEAFF.

V usage is TRBV5-4 and J usage is TRBJ2-7; TCRdb indicates TRBD2, and absent DNA this call remains unverified. Germline lookup yields CDR1 SGHNT and CDR2 YYREEE (reference sequence). The CDR3 totals 16 residues. The CDR3: CASSYPTSGNSYEQYF.

The chain couples TRBV6-5 to TRBJ2-1. This CDR3 has 12 residues. Germline V gene sequence: CDR1 MNHEY, CDR2 SVGAGI. The CDR3 spells CASSTRESEQFF.

This chain connects TRBV5-5 to TRBJ2-1; lacking DNA, the TRBD2 call made by TCRdb goes unchecked. Germline V gene lookup returns CDR1 SGHKS and CDR2 YYEKEE (reference sequence). The CDR3 is 14 residues long. CDR3 loop: CASKLAGVGNEQFF. Full variable domain (rest looked up from reference TRBV5-5 and TRBJ2-1): DAGVTQSPTHLIKTRGQQVTLRCSPISGHKSVSWYQQVLGQGPQFIFQYYEKEERGRGNFPDRFSARQFPNYSSELNVNALLLGDSALYLCASKLAGVGNEQFFGPGTRLTVL.

This chain connects TRBV6-5 to TRBJ2-1; TCRdb selects TRBD1, and the lack of DNA leaves this call unchecked. Looked up from germline, CDR1 is MNHEY and CDR2 is SVGAGI. CDR3 length: 12 amino acids. The CDR3 region is CASTTAYNEQFF.

The rearrangement links TRBV18 to TRBJ2-7; TCRdb indicates TRBD2, and absent DNA this call remains unverified. Germline CDR1 reads KGHSH; CDR2 reads LQKENI. The length of the CDR3 is 16 residues. The CDR3 loop is CASSHEAGGIPYEQYF.

Its frequency marks this clonotype as medium-sized (0.01 to 0.1%). The chain has TRBV19 and TRBJ1-4. In germline, CDR1 is LNHDA, CDR2 SQIVND (reference sequence). This CDR3 has 13 amino acids. The CDR3 loop is CASSRTVNEKLFF.

The chain is built from TRBV5-6 and TRBJ2-3; TCRdb picks TRBD2, but there is no DNA to check that call. Germline values: CDR1 SGHDT, CDR2 YYEEEE. CDR3 length equals 16 residues. The CDR3 protein is CASRLRTSGSRDTQYF.

This chain links TRBV6-1 with TRBJ1-2. CDR1 and CDR2 from the germline V gene are MNHNS and SASEGT. CDR3 length: 15 amino acids. CDR3 residues: CASSEARLRNYGYTF.

CDR3 in amino acids: CASSLRGGGSYEQYF. The rearrangement joins TRBV5-6 to TRBJ2-7; the D gene TCRdb calls, TRBD1, cannot be checked with no DNA. The CDR3 covers 15 residues. Per the germline V gene, CDR1 is SGHDT and CDR2 is YYEEEE.

This clonotype is deemed medium-sized by its frequency. V gene TRBV19 combines with J gene TRBJ2-7; TCRdb returns TRBD1, unconfirmable since there is no DNA. CDR1 LNHDA and CDR2 SQIVND come from the germline V gene (reference sequence). This CDR3 has 13 residues. CDR3: CASRPGGQHEQYF.

Judged by frequency, this clonotype is medium-sized. The chain has TRBV19 and TRBJ2-2; TCRdb selects TRBD1, and the lack of DNA leaves this call unchecked. The CDR3 is 18 residues long. Per the germline V gene, CDR1 is LNHDA and CDR2 is SQIVND (reference sequence). The CDR3 reads CASSPRFGQDVNTGELFF.

This chain connects TRBV30 to TRBJ1-1. The CDR3 consists of 11 residues. Germline lookup yields CDR1 GTSNPN and CDR2 SVGIG (reference sequence). The CDR3 sequence is CAHGKNTEAFF.